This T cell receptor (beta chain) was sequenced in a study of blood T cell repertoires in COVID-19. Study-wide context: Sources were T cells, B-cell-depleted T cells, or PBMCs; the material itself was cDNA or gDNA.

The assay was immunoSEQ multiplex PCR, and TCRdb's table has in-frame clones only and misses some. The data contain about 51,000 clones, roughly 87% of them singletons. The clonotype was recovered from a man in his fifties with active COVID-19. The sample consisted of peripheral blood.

CDR3 sequence reads: CASSQFYGGHDSGNTIYF. Written as DNA, the CDR3 is TGTGCCAGCAGCCAATTTTACGGGGGGCATGACTCTGGAAACACCATATATTTT. The rearrangement uses TRBV3-1 (or the pseudogene TRBV3-2) and TRBJ1-3; D might be TRBD1 (6 bases). The CDR3 runs 18 residues. V gave up 2 bases and J gave up 0 bases, with 17 bases separating them. Germline V gives CDR1 LGHDT, CDR2 YNNKEL (reference sequence).